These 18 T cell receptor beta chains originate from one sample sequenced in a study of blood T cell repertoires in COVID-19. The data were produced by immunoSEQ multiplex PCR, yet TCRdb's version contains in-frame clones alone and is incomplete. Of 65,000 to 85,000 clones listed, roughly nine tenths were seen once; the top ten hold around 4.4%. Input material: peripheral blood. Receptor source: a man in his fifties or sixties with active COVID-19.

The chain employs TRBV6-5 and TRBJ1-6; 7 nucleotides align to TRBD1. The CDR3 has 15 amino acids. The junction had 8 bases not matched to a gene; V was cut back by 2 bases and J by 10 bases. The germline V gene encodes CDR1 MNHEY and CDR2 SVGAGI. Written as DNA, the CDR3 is TGTGCCAGCAGTTACCAAAGACAGGGCTTGTCACCCCTCCACTTT. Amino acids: CASSYQRQGLSPLHF.

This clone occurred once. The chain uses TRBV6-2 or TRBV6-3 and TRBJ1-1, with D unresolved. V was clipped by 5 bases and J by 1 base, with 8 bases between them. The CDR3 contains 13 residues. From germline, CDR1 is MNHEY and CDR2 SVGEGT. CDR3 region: CASSDGRNTEAFF. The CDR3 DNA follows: TGTGCCAGCAGTGATGGGAGGAACACTGAAGCTTTCTTT.

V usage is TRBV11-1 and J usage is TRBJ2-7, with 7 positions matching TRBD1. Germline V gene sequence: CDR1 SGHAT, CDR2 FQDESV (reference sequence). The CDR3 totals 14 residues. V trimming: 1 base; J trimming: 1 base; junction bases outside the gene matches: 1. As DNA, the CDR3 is TGTGCCAGCAGCTTAGACAGGGGATCCTACGAGCAGTACTTC. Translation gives CASSLDRGSYEQYF.

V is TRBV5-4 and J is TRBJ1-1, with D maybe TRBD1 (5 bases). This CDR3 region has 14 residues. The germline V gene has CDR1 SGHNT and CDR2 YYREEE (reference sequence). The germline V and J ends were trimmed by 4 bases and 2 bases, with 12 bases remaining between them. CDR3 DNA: TGTGCCAGCAGCGCGCGGGGGGGAAACACTGAAGCTTTCTTT. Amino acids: CASSARGGNTEAFF.

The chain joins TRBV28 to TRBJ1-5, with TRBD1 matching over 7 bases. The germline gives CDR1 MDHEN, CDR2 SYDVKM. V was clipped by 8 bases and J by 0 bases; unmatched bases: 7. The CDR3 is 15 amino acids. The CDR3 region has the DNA TGTGCCAGCCAGGGGACAGACCATAGCAATCAGCCCCAGCATTTT. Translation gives CASQGTDHSNQPQHF.

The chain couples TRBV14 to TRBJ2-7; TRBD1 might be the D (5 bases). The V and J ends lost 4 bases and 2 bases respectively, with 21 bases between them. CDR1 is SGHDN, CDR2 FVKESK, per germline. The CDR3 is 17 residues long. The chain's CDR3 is CASSPNPYKDITYEQYF. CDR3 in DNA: TGTGCCAGCAGCCCAAACCCCTATAAGGACATAACCTACGAGCAGTACTTC.

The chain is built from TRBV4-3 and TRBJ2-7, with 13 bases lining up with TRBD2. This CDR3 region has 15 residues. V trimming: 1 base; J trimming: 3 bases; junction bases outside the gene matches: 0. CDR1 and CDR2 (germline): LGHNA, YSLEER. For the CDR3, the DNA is TGCGCCAGCAGCCAAGGGACTAGCGGGGGCTACGAGCAGTACTTC. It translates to CASSQGTSGGYEQYF.

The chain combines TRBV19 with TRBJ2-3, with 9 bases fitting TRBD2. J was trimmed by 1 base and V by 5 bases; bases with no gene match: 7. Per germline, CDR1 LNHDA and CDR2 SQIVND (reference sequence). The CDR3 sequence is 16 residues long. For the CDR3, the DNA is TGTGCCAGTAGTGTTATAGCGGGGGTGGGCACAGATACGCAGTATTTT. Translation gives CASSVIAGVGTDTQYF.

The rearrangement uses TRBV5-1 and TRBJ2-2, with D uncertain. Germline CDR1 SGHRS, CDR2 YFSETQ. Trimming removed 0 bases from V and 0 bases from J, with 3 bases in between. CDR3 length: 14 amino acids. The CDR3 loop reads CASSLAANTGELFF. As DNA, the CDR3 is TGCGCCAGCAGCTTGGCCGCGAACACCGGGGAGCTGTTTTTT.

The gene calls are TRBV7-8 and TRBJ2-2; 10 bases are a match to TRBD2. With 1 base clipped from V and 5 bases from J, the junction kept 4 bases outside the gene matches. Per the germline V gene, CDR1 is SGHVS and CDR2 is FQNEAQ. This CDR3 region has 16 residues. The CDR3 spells CASSLERAGGTGELFF. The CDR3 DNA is TGTGCCAGCAGCTTAGAGCGAGCGGGAGGGACCGGGGAGCTGTTTTTT. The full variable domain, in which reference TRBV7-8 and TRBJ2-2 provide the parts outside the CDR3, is GAGVSQSPRYKVAKRGQDVALRCDPISGHVSLFWYQQALGQGPEFLTYFQNEAQLDKSGLPSDRFFAERPEGSVSTLKIQRTQQEDSAVYLCASSLERAGGTGELFFGEGSRLTVL.

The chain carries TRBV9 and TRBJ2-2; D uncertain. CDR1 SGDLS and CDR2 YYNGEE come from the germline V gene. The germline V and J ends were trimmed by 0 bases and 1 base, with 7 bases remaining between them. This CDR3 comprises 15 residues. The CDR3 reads CASSVDPRNTGELFF. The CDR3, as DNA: TGTGCCAGCAGCGTAGATCCCAGGAACACCGGGGAGCTGTTTTTT.

The CDR3 reads CASSQGRGQWRSYGYTF. The DNA for the CDR3 is TGTGCCAGCAGCCAAGGTAGAGGACAGTGGCGGAGCTATGGCTACACCTTC. The chain links TRBV3-1 (or the pseudogene TRBV3-2) to TRBJ1-2, with a possible D match to TRBD1 (6 bases). The germline CDR1 and CDR2 sequences are LGHDT and YNNKEL (reference sequence). The V gene lost 1 base and the J gene lost 4 bases, with 19 bases spanning the gap. CDR3 length equals 17 residues.

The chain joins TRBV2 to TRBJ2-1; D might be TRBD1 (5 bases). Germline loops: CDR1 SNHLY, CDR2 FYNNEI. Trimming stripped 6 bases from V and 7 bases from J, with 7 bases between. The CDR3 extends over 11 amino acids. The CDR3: CASSQGNEQFF. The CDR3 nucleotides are TGTGCCAGCAGCCAGGGTAATGAGCAGTTCTTC.

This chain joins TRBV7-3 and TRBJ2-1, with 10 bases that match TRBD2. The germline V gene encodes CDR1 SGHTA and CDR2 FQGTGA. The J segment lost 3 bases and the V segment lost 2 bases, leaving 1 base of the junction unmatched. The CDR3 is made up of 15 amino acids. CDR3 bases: TGTGCCAGCAGCTTAGCTAGCGGGGGCTACAATGAGCAGTTCTTC. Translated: CASSLASGGYNEQFF.

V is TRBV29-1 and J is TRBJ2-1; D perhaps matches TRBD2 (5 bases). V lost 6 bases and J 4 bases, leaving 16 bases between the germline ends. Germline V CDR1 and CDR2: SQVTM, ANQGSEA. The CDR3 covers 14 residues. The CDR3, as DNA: TGCAGCGTCCCCCTAGCAAAACGGTACAATGAGCAGTTCTTC. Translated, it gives CSVPLAKRYNEQFF.

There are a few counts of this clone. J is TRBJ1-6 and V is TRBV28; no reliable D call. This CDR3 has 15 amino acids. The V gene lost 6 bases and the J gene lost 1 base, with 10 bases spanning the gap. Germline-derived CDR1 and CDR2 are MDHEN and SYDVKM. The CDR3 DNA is TGTGCCAGCAGGGAGTTCGCGTCCTATAATTCACCCCTCCACTTT. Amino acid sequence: CASREFASYNSPLHF.

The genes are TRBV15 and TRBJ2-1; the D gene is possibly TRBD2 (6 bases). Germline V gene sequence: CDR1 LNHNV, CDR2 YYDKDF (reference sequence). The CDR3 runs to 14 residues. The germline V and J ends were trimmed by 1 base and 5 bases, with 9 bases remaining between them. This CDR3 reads CATSRVGGNNEQFF. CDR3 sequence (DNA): TGTGCCACCAGCAGAGTTGGCGGGAACAATGAGCAGTTCTTC.

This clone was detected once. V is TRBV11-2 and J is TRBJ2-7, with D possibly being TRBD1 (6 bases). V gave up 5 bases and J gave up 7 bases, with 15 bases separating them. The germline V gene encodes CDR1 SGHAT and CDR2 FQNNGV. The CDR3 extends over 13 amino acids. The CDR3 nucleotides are TGTGCCAGCAGCAACGCAGGGGTTCAAGAGCAGTACTTC. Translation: CASSNAGVQEQYF.